The sequence of this TCR beta chain was determined in a study of cytomegalovirus exposure and HLA in healthy donors. 60 Vbeta and 13 Jbeta primers were used in PCR. Profiling relied on immunoSEQ multiplex PCR, and the TCRdb table lists in-frame clones only, not all of them. The sample has a few hundred thousand clones; 75% to 80% are singletons. Findings and caveats of the study: With high specificity and sensitivity, the classifier reportedly diagnosed cytomegalovirus status. Most TCR beta V segments were productive about 90% or about 30% of the time in an earlier analysis.

Details on this clone: The antigen is undetermined.

This CDR3 has 15 amino acids. Germline assignment: CDR1 SNHLY and CDR2 FYNNEI. J gave up 7 bases and V 4 bases, and 7 bases lay outside the gene matches. What was sequenced was PBMCs. The receptor was isolated from a man aged 18 to 30 in good health and CMV-seronegative. The rearrangement joins TRBV2 to TRBJ1-6, with 7 bases lining up with TRBD1. The chain's CDR3 is CASSGRTGGNSPLHF. Written as DNA, the CDR3 is TGTGCCAGCAGTGGTAGGACAGGTGGGAATTCACCCCTCCACTTT.